Following are 32 T cell receptor beta chains from one sample sequenced in a study of blood T cell repertoires in COVID-19. Sequenced by immunoSEQ multiplex PCR; TCRdb stores in-frame clones only, minus some. The profile covers 200,000 to 300,000 clones, with around 80% appearing a single time and approximately 2.4% taken by the ten largest. The sequenced sample was peripheral blood. Receptors were obtained from a man aged 40-55 years who had recovered from COVID-19.

The rearrangement links TRBV7-2 to TRBJ1-5; 7 nucleotides match TRBD1. Trimming at V came to 4 bases and at J to 3 bases, leaving 12 bases not matched to a gene. CDR3 size: 17 residues. The germline V gene encodes CDR1 SGHTA and CDR2 FQGNSA. The CDR3 protein is CASSYLPGTVINQPQHF. DNA of the CDR3: TGTGCCAGCAGCTACCTTCCCGGGACAGTGATCAATCAGCCCCAGCATTTT.

The genes are TRBV7-6 and TRBJ2-3; 7 positions agree with TRBD2. Germline CDR1 SGHVS, CDR2 FNYEAQ. This CDR3 spans 17 amino acids. The junction had 20 bases not matched to a gene; V was cut back by 6 bases and J by 8 bases. The CDR3 DNA reads as TGTGCCAGCAGTGAGGACCTGGGGGGGACGGGAGCAGGTACGCAGTATTTT. It codes for CASSEDLGGTGAGTQYF.

This clone has a handful of counts. V and J are TRBV19 and TRBJ2-7; 8 positions agree with TRBD2. The V and J ends lost 6 bases and 3 bases, in that order; junction bases with no gene match: 7. CDR1 LNHDA and CDR2 SQIVND come from the germline V gene (reference sequence). The CDR3 is made up of 14 amino acids. The CDR3 here is CASRSMSGSYEQYF. As DNA, the CDR3 is TGTGCCAGTAGGAGTATGAGCGGGAGCTACGAGCAGTACTTC.

The rearrangement joins TRBV7-2 to TRBJ2-3; TRBD1 matches at 11 bases. CDR1 is SGHTA, CDR2 FQGNSA, per germline. The CDR3 spans 14 residues. V was pared by 4 bases and J by 8 bases, with 5 bases of the junction left unmatched. In nucleotides, the CDR3 is TGTGCCAGCAGCTCCGGGACAGGGGGAGTTACGCAGTATTTT. Protein sequence: CASSSGTGGVTQYF.

The rearrangement links TRBV10-3 to TRBJ1-1, with 9 bases identical to TRBD1. The CDR3 runs 16 residues. Per germline, CDR1 ENHRY and CDR2 SYGVKD. V shed 10 bases, J shed 4 bases, and the junction held 16 bases outside the gene matches. DNA of the CDR3: TGTGCCACTGGGCCCTGGGACAGGGCTGTTTCCACTGAAGCTTTCTTT. Amino acid sequence: CATGPWDRAVSTEAFF.

The CDR3 DNA reads TGTGCCAGCAGCTTCGGACAGGGGGCTCTTGGCTACACCTTC. It yields the protein CASSFGQGALGYTF. V is TRBV7-2 and J is TRBJ1-2; 11 positions match TRBD1. Germline CDR1 SGHTA, CDR2 FQGNSA. J gave up 7 bases and V 3 bases, and 4 bases lay outside the gene matches. The CDR3 loop spans 14 amino acids.

The rearrangement joins TRBV10-3 to TRBJ2-5, with 8 positions matching TRBD1. The CDR3 spans 14 residues. Germline loops: CDR1 ENHRY, CDR2 SYGVKD. J lost 7 bases, V lost 4 bases, and 8 bases had no gene match. The CDR3 protein is CAISVGQGVRTQYF. For the CDR3, the DNA is TGTGCCATCAGTGTTGGACAGGGCGTACGGACCCAGTACTTC.

The rearrangement links TRBV5-6 to TRBJ1-4; D unclear. Germline V lookup: CDR1 SGHDT, CDR2 YYEEEE. The CDR3 runs to 18 residues. Trimming shortened V by 0 bases and J by 4 bases, and 19 bases separated the two germline ends. In DNA form, the CDR3 reads TGTGCCAGCAGCTTGGTTGCCTCACTGGCAGGATATAATGAAAAACTGTTTTTT. This gives the protein CASSLVASLAGYNEKLFF.

The rearrangement links TRBV4-3 to TRBJ2-1; D gene unclear. Between the trimmed V and J ends, which lost 1 base and 4 bases, there was a span of 5 bases. Germline V gene sequence: CDR1 LGHNA, CDR2 YSLEER. The CDR3 runs 13 residues. The CDR3 DNA is TGCGCCAGCAGCCAAGGTCCTTACAATGAGCAGTTCTTC. Translation gives CASSQGPYNEQFF.

The chain has TRBV30 and TRBJ2-5; TRBD2 is a possible D gene (6 bases). There are 13 residues in the CDR3. Trimming took off 3 bases at V and 5 bases at J, with 13 bases between the two ends. CDR1 and CDR2 (germline): GTSNPN, SVGIG (reference sequence). The CDR3 loop is CAWSGTVRETQYF. The CDR3 DNA sequence: TGTGCCTGGAGCGGGACTGTCCGGGAGACCCAGTACTTC.

This chain uses TRBV5-8 with TRBJ2-7; 15 bases fit TRBD2. This CDR3 comprises 15 residues. The germline gives CDR1 SGHTS, CDR2 YDEGEE. V lost 10 bases, J lost 1 base, and 6 bases stayed unmatched. CDR3 DNA: TGTGCCGCTGGACTAGCGGGAGGGGGGTCCTACGAGCAGTACTTC. Encoded protein: CAAGLAGGGSYEQYF. The full variable domain, completed using reference TRBV5-8 and TRBJ2-7, is EAGVTQSPTHLIKTRGQQATLRCSPISGHTSVYWYQQALGLGLQFLLWYDEGEERNRGNFPPRFSGRQFPNYSSELNVNALELEDSALYLCAAGLAGGGSYEQYFGPGTRLTVT.

The V call is TRBV25-1, the J call TRBJ1-3, with D perhaps TRBD1 (5 bases). The length of the CDR3 is 17 residues. Between the trimmed V and J ends, which lost 4 bases and 2 bases, there was a span of 18 bases. Germline CDR1 reads MGHDK; CDR2 reads SYGVNS. The CDR3 coding sequence is TGTGCCAGCAGTGGGGCCCGGGCTGGGGGGACTGGAAACACCATATATTTT. Its translation: CASSGARAGGTGNTIYF.

This chain links TRBV7-8 with TRBJ2-1; 7 bases fit TRBD1. The J segment lost 3 bases and the V segment lost 5 bases, leaving 7 bases of the junction unmatched. Germline CDR1 is SGHVS and CDR2 is FQNEAQ. This CDR3 contains 15 residues. In DNA, the CDR3 is TGTGCCAGCAGCCCAAGTCGGGACAGCTACAATGAGCAGTTCTTC. It encodes CASSPSRDSYNEQFF. Full variable domain (remainder filled in from reference TRBV7-8 and TRBJ2-1): GAGVSQSPRYKVAKRGQDVALRCDPISGHVSLFWYQQALGQGPEFLTYFQNEAQLDKSGLPSDRFFAERPEGSVSTLKIQRTQQEDSAVYLCASSPSRDSYNEQFFGPGTRLTVL.

Only a few counts were recorded for this clone. This sequence joins TRBV19 and TRBJ2-2; 7 bases are shared with TRBD1. This CDR3 has 14 amino acids. V dropped 8 bases and J dropped 4; count of bases not matched to a gene: 7. In germline, CDR1 is LNHDA, CDR2 SQIVND (reference sequence). CDR3 protein: CASDLGQSTGELFF. The CDR3 region has the DNA TGTGCCAGTGACCTGGGACAGAGCACCGGGGAGCTGTTTTTT.

As to this clone: This specimen includes other DNA sequences encoding the same CDR3. V usage is TRBV6-5 and J usage is TRBJ1-2, with 7 positions matching TRBD1. The CDR3 runs 11 residues. Germline V gene data show CDR1 as MNHEY and CDR2 as SVGAGI. After removal of 6 bases from V and 8 bases from J, the junction contained 3 bases not matched to a gene. The CDR3 spells CASSRGDGYTF. DNA of the CDR3: TGTGCCAGCAGCAGGGGGGACGGCTACACCTTC.

In this sample, this clone turned up once. The rearrangement joins TRBV27 to TRBJ1-5; perhaps TRBD1 as D (6 bases). Trimming left V 10 bases short and J 4 bases short, with 14 bases between. The CDR3 is 13 residues long. Germline assignment: CDR1 MNHEY and CDR2 SMNVEV (reference sequence). The CDR3 protein is CATAGTNNQPQHF. The CDR3 DNA sequence: TGTGCCACAGCGGGGACAAATAATCAGCCCCAGCATTTT.

The V and J genes are TRBV9 and TRBJ1-4, with no clear D. CDR3 length: 14 amino acids. Trimming took off 2 bases at V and 5 bases at J, with 10 bases between the two ends. Germline loops: CDR1 SGDLS, CDR2 YYNGEE. This chain's CDR3 is CASSVTVSNEKLFF. CDR3 nucleotides: TGTGCCAGCAGCGTTACAGTTTCGAATGAAAAACTGTTTTTT.

This clone showed up just once. The J gene is TRBJ2-5, the V gene TRBV30; 9 bases agree with TRBD1. The trim removed 4 bases at V and 5 bases at J, leaving 11 bases unmatched. Germline values: CDR1 GTSNPN, CDR2 SVGIG (reference sequence). This CDR3 has 15 amino acids. CDR3 protein: CAWILGQGLGETQYF. The CDR3, as DNA: TGTGCCTGGATCCTCGGACAGGGGCTAGGGGAGACCCAGTACTTC.

There are a few counts of this clone. This sample also contains other DNA sequences that code for the same CDR3. This chain connects TRBV5-1 to TRBJ1-3, with D perhaps TRBD1 (6 bases). With 3 bases removed from V and 3 bases from J, the gap between germline ends came to 10 bases. This CDR3 is 14 amino acids long. Germline V lookup: CDR1 SGHRS, CDR2 YFSETQ. CDR3 residues: CASSSQGNGNTIYF. The DNA of the CDR3 is TGCGCCAGCAGCTCCCAGGGGAATGGAAACACCATATATTTT. The full variable domain, with the rest looked up from reference TRBV5-1 and TRBJ1-3, is KAGVTQTPRYLIKTRGQQVTLSCSPISGHRSVSWYQQTPGQGLQFLFEYFSETQRNKGNFPGRFSGRQFSNSRSEMNVSTLELGDSALYLCASSSQGNGNTIYFGEGSWLTVV.

The chain joins TRBV5-1 to TRBJ2-5; the match to TRBD2 covers 12 bases. The CDR3 consists of 20 residues. The germline CDR1 and CDR2 sequences are SGHRS and YFSETQ. The V and J ends lost 0 bases and 0 bases, in that order; junction bases with no gene match: 12. The CDR3 sequence: CASSLVPFTSGGYDQETQYF. The CDR3, as DNA: TGCGCCAGCAGCTTGGTTCCTTTCACTAGCGGGGGGTACGACCAAGAGACCCAGTACTTC.

This chain uses TRBV4-2 with TRBJ2-3; TRBD2 aligns across 11 bases. Germline trimming cut 3 bases from V and 0 bases from J; bases unmatched to any gene: 11. The germline V gene has CDR1 LGHNA and CDR2 YNFKEQ. CDR3 size: 19 residues. The CDR3, as DNA: TGTGCCAGCAGCCACCCCCCGGGACTAGCGGATACTAGCACAGATACGCAGTATTTT. This gives the protein CASSHPPGLADTSTDTQYF.

This rearrangement joins TRBV9 to TRBJ2-3, with 11 bases identical to TRBD2. Trimming took 3 bases from V and 0 from J; bases not matched to a gene: 9. The CDR3 runs to 18 residues. From germline, CDR1 is SGDLS and CDR2 YYNGEE. The CDR3 coding sequence is TGTGCCAGCAGCGCGACTAGCGGGACGTTTGCTAGCACAGATACGCAGTATTTT. The encoded protein is CASSATSGTFASTDTQYF.

The chain combines TRBV24-1 with TRBJ2-1; TRBD2 agrees at 7 bases. The germline V gene has CDR1 KGHDR and CDR2 SFDVKD. The trim removed 4 bases at V and 4 bases at J, leaving 6 bases unmatched. The CDR3 sequence is 15 residues long. The CDR3: CATSEGGRSYNEQFF. The CDR3 DNA is TGTGCCACCAGTGAAGGCGGGAGAAGTTACAATGAGCAGTTCTTC.

This chain connects TRBV25-1 to TRBJ1-2; no clear D. The CDR3 loop spans 16 amino acids. Deletions cut 2 bases from V and 4 bases from J, with 17 bases between. The germline V gene encodes CDR1 MGHDK and CDR2 SYGVNS. CDR3 bases: TGTGCCAGCAGTGAACCCCTGGGAGTTGCGGCCTATGGCTACACCTTC. Translating gives CASSEPLGVAAYGYTF.

V gene TRBV19 combines with J gene TRBJ2-5; 9 positions match TRBD2. V gave up 9 bases and J gave up 5 bases; unmatched junction bases: 7. Germline loops: CDR1 LNHDA, CDR2 SQIVND (reference sequence). The CDR3 extends over 13 amino acids. The CDR3 loop reads CASQRGVGETQYF. In nucleotides, the CDR3 is TGTGCCAGCCAGCGGGGGGTCGGGGAGACCCAGTACTTC.

This sequence joins TRBV24-1 and TRBJ2-1, with 10 bases lining up with TRBD2. The ends lost 1 base at V and 14 bases at J; junction bases unmatched: 7. CDR3 length equals 14 residues. Per the germline V gene, CDR1 is KGHDR and CDR2 is SFDVKD. The DNA for the CDR3 is TGTGCCACCAGTGATTTCTCCGAAGCGGGGGGGAAGTTCTTC. This gives the protein CATSDFSEAGGKFF.

The V gene is TRBV7-9, the J gene TRBJ2-1, with 10 bases matching TRBD2. V trimming: 4 bases; J trimming: 8 bases; junction bases outside the gene matches: 8. The germline V gene has CDR1 SEHNR and CDR2 FQNEAQ (reference sequence). The CDR3 runs to 15 residues. The chain's CDR3 is CASSSWGGTSDEQFF. In nucleotides, the CDR3 is TGTGCCAGCAGCTCCTGGGGTGGGACTAGCGATGAGCAGTTCTTC.

This clone was found a few times. J is TRBJ1-1 and V is TRBV10-1; 9 bases fit TRBD1. With 6 bases clipped from V and 6 bases from J, the junction kept 14 bases outside the gene matches. CDR1 and CDR2 from the germline V gene are WNHNN and SYGVQD (reference sequence). The CDR3 covers 16 residues. CDR3 bases: TGCGCCAGCAGCTCCGGGACAGGGAAAAGAAGGGCTGAAGCTTTCTTT. Translating it yields CASSSGTGKRRAEAFF.

The V and J genes are TRBV7-9 and TRBJ2-3, with a possible D match to TRBD1 (6 bases). CDR3 length: 15 amino acids. Germline-derived CDR1 and CDR2 are SEHNR and FQNEAQ (reference sequence). V lost 4 bases, J lost 2 bases, and 13 bases lay in between. In DNA, the CDR3 is TGTGCCAGCAGCTCGACAGGAGCCTTCACAGATACGCAGTATTTT. The encoded protein is CASSSTGAFTDTQYF.

V is TRBV19 and J is TRBJ1-2; the D gene is possibly TRBD1 (5 bases). The CDR3 covers 14 residues. CDR1 LNHDA and CDR2 SQIVND come from the germline V gene (reference sequence). Trimming removed 0 bases from V and 2 bases from J, with 7 bases in between. The CDR3 DNA follows: TGTGCCAGTAGTATAGAGGGGGGAAACTATGGCTACACCTTC. Translated: CASSIEGGNYGYTF.

The table lists this clone with a few counts. The chain recombines TRBV10-3 with TRBJ1-1; tentatively, D is TRBD1 (6 bases). This CDR3 region has 14 residues. Germline values: CDR1 ENHRY, CDR2 SYGVKD. Trimming removed 4 bases at V and 4 bases at J, with 13 bases between. CDR3 region: CAISGQGRGTEAFF. CDR3 DNA sequence: TGTGCCATCAGTGGTCAGGGGAGGGGCACTGAAGCTTTCTTT.

The V gene is TRBV29-1, the J gene TRBJ1-2, with D perhaps matching TRBD1 (6 bases). The germline V and J ends were trimmed by 6 bases and 10 bases, with 15 bases remaining between them. The germline V gene encodes CDR1 SQVTM and CDR2 ANQGSEA. CDR3 length: 11 amino acids. The CDR3 DNA reads as TGCAGCGTACAGGGTCAGCAATTCTACACCTTC. Protein product: CSVQGQQFYTF.